This is a list of T cell receptor beta chains from one sample in a study of cytomegalovirus exposure and HLA in healthy donors. Assay: immunoSEQ multiplex PCR; the TCRdb copy retains only in-frame clones and omits some. The sample yields tens of thousands of clones, roughly half seen once. The sample comprised PBMCs. The receptors were gathered from a human donor in good health. The CDR3 runs from the conserved cysteine through the conserved F or W. Each record gives: clone size, D gene, V gene, J gene, CDR3 protein. A D gene is named only where the DNA matches it firmly. The size of a clone is reported for some rows only, either as once, few or many, or as a class for expanded clones.

clone_size: .
d_call: .
v_call: TRBV4-3
j_call: TRBJ1-5
cdr3_aa: CASSQGEGGHNQPQHF

clone_size: .
d_call: .
v_call: TRBV7-3
j_call: TRBJ2-1
cdr3_aa: CASSLSSSTYNEQFF

clone_size: .
d_call: .
v_call: TRBV11-1
j_call: TRBJ2-5
cdr3_aa: CASSPGGGQKETQYF

clone_size: .
d_call: .
v_call: TRBV25-1
j_call: TRBJ2-3
cdr3_aa: CASRRDRPCTDTQYF

clone_size: .
d_call: .
v_call: TRBV5-5
j_call: TRBJ1-2
cdr3_aa: CASSSSSTGYGYTF

clone_size: .
d_call: TRBD1
v_call: TRBV4-2
j_call: TRBJ2-7
cdr3_aa: CASSRPGQGVHEQYF

clone_size: .
d_call: .
v_call: TRBV6-5
j_call: TRBJ1-4
cdr3_aa: CASSSTGKSHEKLFF

clone_size: .
d_call: TRBD1
v_call: TRBV29-1
j_call: TRBJ2-3
cdr3_aa: CSGTTGGRPSGTQYF

clone_size: .
d_call: .
v_call: TRBV4-3
j_call: TRBJ2-7
cdr3_aa: CASSQGQGFEQYF

clone_size: .
d_call: TRBD1
v_call: TRBV7-9
j_call: TRBJ2-3
cdr3_aa: CATRDRVDTQYF

clone_size: .
d_call: .
v_call: TRBV7-8
j_call: TRBJ1-1
cdr3_aa: CASSLARHPTEAFF

clone_size: .
d_call: .
v_call: TRBV14
j_call: TRBJ2-2
cdr3_aa: CASSHRIRNTGELFF

clone_size: few
d_call: TRBD1
v_call: TRBV18
j_call: TRBJ1-1
cdr3_aa: CASSPPPGQGTQAFF

clone_size: .
d_call: .
v_call: TRBV25-1
j_call: TRBJ1-6
cdr3_aa: CASRDAQGGGSPLHF

clone_size: .
d_call: .
v_call: TRBV23-1
j_call: TRBJ2-4
cdr3_aa: CASSQVYGVAKNIQYF

clone_size: .
d_call: TRBD2
v_call: TRBV4-2
j_call: TRBJ2-3
cdr3_aa: CASSQGTSGYTDTQYF

clone_size: few
d_call: TRBD1
v_call: TRBV7-3
j_call: TRBJ2-7
cdr3_aa: CASSFAGTGALTEQYF

clone_size: few
d_call: .
v_call: TRBV7-2
j_call: TRBJ2-7
cdr3_aa: CASSLASPLSYEQYF

clone_size: few
d_call: .
v_call: TRBV28
j_call: TRBJ1-3
cdr3_aa: CASSLWGQGGNTIYF

clone_size: .
d_call: TRBD1
v_call: TRBV5-1
j_call: TRBJ1-2
cdr3_aa: CASRNTGTGDGYTF

clone_size: .
d_call: TRBD1
v_call: TRBV7-2
j_call: TRBJ2-1
cdr3_aa: CASSSGTGMNEQFF

clone_size: few
d_call: .
v_call: TRBV19
j_call: TRBJ1-1
cdr3_aa: CASSMAQGRAEAFF

clone_size: .
d_call: .
v_call: TRBV20-1
j_call: TRBJ1-1
cdr3_aa: CSASGNTEAFF

clone_size: .
d_call: .
v_call: TRBV6-5
j_call: TRBJ1-1
cdr3_aa: CASSLTGSTEAFF

clone_size: .
d_call: TRBD1
v_call: TRBV7-9
j_call: TRBJ1-3
cdr3_aa: CASSLGQGGNTIYF

clone_size: .
d_call: TRBD1
v_call: TRBV7-8
j_call: TRBJ1-5
cdr3_aa: CASSLTGWHQPQHF

clone_size: few
d_call: .
v_call: TRBV19
j_call: TRBJ1-1
cdr3_aa: CASSSGGRGTEAFF

clone_size: .
d_call: TRBD1
v_call: TRBV4-3
j_call: TRBJ1-1
cdr3_aa: CASSHITGQGDTEAFF

clone_size: few
d_call: TRBD2
v_call: TRBV28
j_call: TRBJ2-1
cdr3_aa: CASRGSGGDYNDPEFF

clone_size: .
d_call: TRBD1
v_call: TRBV5-1
j_call: TRBJ2-2
cdr3_aa: CASSVDRGSSGELFF

clone_size: .
d_call: .
v_call: TRBV29-1
j_call: TRBJ1-1
cdr3_aa: CSTGEGLTGENTEAFF

clone_size: few
d_call: TRBD1
v_call: TRBV7-2
j_call: TRBJ1-5
cdr3_aa: CASSGSTGGPNQPQHF

clone_size: .
d_call: .
v_call: TRBV21-1
j_call: TRBJ1-5
cdr3_aa: CASSKEGGEPQHF

clone_size: .
d_call: TRBD2
v_call: TRBV4-2
j_call: TRBJ2-3
cdr3_aa: CASSQERGGLDTQYF

clone_size: once
d_call: .
v_call: TRBV30
j_call: TRBJ1-2
cdr3_aa: CAWIRGTRYGYTF